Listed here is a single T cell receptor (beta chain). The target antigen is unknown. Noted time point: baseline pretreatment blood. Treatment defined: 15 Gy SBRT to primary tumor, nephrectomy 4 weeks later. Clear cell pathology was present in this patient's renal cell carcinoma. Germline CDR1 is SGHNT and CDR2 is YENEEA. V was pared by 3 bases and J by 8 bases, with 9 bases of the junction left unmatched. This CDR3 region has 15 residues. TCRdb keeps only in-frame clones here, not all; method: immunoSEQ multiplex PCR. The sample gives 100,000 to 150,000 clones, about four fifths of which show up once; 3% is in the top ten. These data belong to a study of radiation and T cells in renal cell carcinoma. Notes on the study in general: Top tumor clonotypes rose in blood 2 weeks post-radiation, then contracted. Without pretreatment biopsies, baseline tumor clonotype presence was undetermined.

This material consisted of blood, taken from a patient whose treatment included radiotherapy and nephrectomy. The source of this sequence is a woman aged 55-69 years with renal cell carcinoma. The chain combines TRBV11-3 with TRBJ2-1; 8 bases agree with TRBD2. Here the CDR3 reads CASSFSQAGAHEQFF. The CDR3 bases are TGTGCCAGCAGCTTTAGTCAAGCGGGAGCGCATGAGCAGTTCTTC.